The entry below describes one T cell receptor beta chain. Its antigen is unknown. The CDR3 length is 14 residues. V lost 2 bases and J 2 bases, leaving 9 bases between the germline ends. The germline CDR1 and CDR2 sequences are LNHNV and YYDKDF (reference sequence). This sample is drawn from a study of vaccination effects on CD4 cells after COVID-19. Broader study findings: Healthy vaccinees had only 1 of 255 vaccine-induced clones cross-react with common cold coronaviruses.

Before sequencing took place, the ViraFEST assay used viral peptide pools to expand antigen-specific CD4+ T cells. Isolation of CD4+ T cells took place after ten to eleven days of culture. Neither prior SARS-CoV-2 infection nor positive nucleocapsid antibodies were present in the vaccine recipients. It was with around 9.9 IU/ml IL-2 and around 10 ug/ml peptides that a few million PBMC per well were cultured. Cultures received IL-2 medium that replaced half the medium on days 3 and 7. Profiling relied on immunoSEQ multiplex PCR, and the TCRdb table lists in-frame clones only, not all of them. The table has 30,000 to 45,000 clones, 66% seen once.

This receptor was taken from a human donor who received a COVID-19 vaccine. The chain carries TRBV15 and TRBJ1-2, with a tentative D call TRBD1 (5 bases). Sample: CD4+ T cells from PBMCs cultured with HCoV-OC43 spike peptides, taken before COVID-19 vaccination. Subset specified: HCoV-OC43 spike overlapping peptide pool stimulation. The CDR3 loop reads CATSRQQENYGYTF. CDR3 bases: TGTGCCACCAGCAGACAACAGGAGAACTATGGCTACACCTTC. Variable domain in full (rest from reference TRBV15 and TRBJ1-2): DAMVIQNPRYQVTQFGKPVTLSCSQTLNHNVMYWYQQKSSQAPKLLFHYYDKDFNNEADTPDNFQSRRPNTSFCFLDIRSPGLGDTAMYLCATSRQQENYGYTFGSGTRLTVV.